Reported below is one T cell receptor beta chain. The antigen is undetermined. The sample is drawn from a study of cytomegalovirus exposure and HLA in healthy donors. The CDR3 is 16 residues long. Germline V gives CDR1 MNHEY, CDR2 SMNVEV (reference sequence). V gave up 5 bases and J gave up 5 bases; unmatched junction bases: 13. Whole-study results and caveats: The HLA-A and HLA-B alleles of most subjects were reportedly predicted accurately from TCR beta sequences. TCR beta chain V- and J-gene trimming was linked, in a later analysis, to a missense variant in DCLRE1C. In vitro confirmation showed three CMV-associated chains to be CMV antigen specific. At a 0.05 false discovery rate, a later analysis found over 15,000 TCR beta sequences to be associated with HLA alleles.

PCR involved 60 Vbeta and 13 Jbeta primers. TCRdb keeps only in-frame clones here, not all; method: immunoSEQ multiplex PCR. The data hold about 93,000 clones, with 70% to 80% observed a single time. The chain carries TRBV27 and TRBJ2-3; 7 bases align to TRBD2. Source material: PBMCs. The clonotype originates from a man younger than 45 in good health and CMV-seronegative. The CDR3 DNA follows: TGTGCCAGCAGTCTATGGGCTAGCGGTGTTAGAGATACGCAGTATTTT. It codes for CASSLWASGVRDTQYF.